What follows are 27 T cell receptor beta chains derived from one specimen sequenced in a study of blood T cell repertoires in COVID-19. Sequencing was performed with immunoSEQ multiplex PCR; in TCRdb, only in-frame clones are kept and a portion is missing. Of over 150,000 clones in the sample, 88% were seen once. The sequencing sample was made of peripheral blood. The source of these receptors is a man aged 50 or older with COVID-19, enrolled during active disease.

CDR3 sequence: CASSERGGRDTQYF. CDR3 sequence (DNA): TGTGCCAGCAGTGAGCGGGGAGGTAGAGATACGCAGTATTTT. The chain joins TRBV25-1 to TRBJ2-3; the D gene is possibly TRBD2 (6 bases). This CDR3 is 14 amino acids long. Per the germline V gene, CDR1 is MGHDK and CDR2 is SYGVNS. The germline V and J ends were trimmed by 3 bases and 5 bases, with 12 bases remaining between them.

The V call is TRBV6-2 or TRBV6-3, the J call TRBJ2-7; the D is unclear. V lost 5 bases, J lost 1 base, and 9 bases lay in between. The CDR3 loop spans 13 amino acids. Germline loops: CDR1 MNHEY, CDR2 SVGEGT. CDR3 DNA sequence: TGTGCCAGCAGTCGAACAGTTTCCTACGAGCAGTACTTC. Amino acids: CASSRTVSYEQYF.

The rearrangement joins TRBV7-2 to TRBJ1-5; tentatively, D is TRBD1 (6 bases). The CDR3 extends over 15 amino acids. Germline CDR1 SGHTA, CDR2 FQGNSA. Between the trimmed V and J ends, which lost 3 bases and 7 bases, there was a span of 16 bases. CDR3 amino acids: CASSLVAGAAQPQHF. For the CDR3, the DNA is TGTGCCAGCAGCTTGGTGGCAGGGGCGGCCCAGCCCCAGCATTTT. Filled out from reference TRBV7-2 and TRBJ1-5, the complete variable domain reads GAGVSQSPSNKVTEKGKDVELRCDPISGHTALYWYRQSLGQGLEFLIYFQGNSAPDKSGLPSDRFSAERTGGSVSTLTIQRTQQEDSAVYLCASSLVAGAAQPQHFGDGTRLSIL.

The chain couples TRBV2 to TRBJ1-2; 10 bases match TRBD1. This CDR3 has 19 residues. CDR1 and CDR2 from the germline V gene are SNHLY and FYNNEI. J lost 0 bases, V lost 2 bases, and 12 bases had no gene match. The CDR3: CASSESVAGTGVTNYGYTF. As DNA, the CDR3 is TGTGCCAGCAGTGAAAGCGTCGCCGGGACAGGGGTTACTAACTATGGCTACACCTTC.

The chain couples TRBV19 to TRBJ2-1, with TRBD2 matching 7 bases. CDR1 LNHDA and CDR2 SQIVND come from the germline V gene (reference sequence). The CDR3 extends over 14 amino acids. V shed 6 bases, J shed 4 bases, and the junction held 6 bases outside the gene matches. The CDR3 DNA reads TGTGCCAGTAGAACTGGGGGGGGATACAATGAGCAGTTCTTC. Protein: CASRTGGGYNEQFF.

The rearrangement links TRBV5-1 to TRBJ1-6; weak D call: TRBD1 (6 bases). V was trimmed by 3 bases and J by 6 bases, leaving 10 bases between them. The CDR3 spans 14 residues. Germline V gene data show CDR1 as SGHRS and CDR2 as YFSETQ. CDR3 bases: TGCGCCAGCAGCTCGGGACACCCTAATTCACCCCTCCACTTT. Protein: CASSSGHPNSPLHF.

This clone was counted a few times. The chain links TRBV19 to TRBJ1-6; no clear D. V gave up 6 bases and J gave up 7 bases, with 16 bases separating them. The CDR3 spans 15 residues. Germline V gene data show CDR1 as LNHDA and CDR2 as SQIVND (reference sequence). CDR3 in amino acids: CASRYSLQINSPLHF. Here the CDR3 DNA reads TGTGCCAGTAGATATAGCCTTCAAATAAATTCACCCCTCCACTTT.

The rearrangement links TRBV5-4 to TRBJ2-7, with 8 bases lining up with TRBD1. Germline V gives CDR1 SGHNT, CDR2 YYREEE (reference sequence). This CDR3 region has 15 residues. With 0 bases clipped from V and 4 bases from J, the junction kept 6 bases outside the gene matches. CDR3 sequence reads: CASSLAGTGHYEQYF. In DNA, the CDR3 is TGTGCCAGCAGCTTGGCCGGGACAGGACATTACGAGCAGTACTTC.

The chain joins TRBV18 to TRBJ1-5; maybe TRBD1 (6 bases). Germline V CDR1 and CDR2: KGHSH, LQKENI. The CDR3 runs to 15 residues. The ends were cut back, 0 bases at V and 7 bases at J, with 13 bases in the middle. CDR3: CASSPPNREGQPQHF. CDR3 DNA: TGTGCCAGCTCACCACCGAACAGGGAGGGACAGCCCCAGCATTTT.

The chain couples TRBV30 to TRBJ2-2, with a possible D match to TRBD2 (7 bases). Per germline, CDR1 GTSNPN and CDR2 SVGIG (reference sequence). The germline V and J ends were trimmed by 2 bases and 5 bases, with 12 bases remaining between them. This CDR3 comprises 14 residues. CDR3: CAWSRGAGTGELFF. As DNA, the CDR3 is TGTGCCTGGAGTCGGGGGGCCGGGACCGGGGAGCTGTTTTTT.

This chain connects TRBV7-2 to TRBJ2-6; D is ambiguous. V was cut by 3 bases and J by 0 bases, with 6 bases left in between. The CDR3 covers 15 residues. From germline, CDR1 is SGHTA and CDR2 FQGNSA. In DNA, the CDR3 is TGTGCCAGCAGCTTGAAGAGCTCTGGGGCCAACGTCCTGACTTTC. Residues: CASSLKSSGANVLTF.

The chain's CDR3 is CASSRQGAFEQYF. CDR3 sequence (DNA): TGTGCCAGCAGCCGACAGGGGGCGTTCGAGCAGTACTTC. The chain employs TRBV2 and TRBJ2-7; the match to TRBD1 covers 10 bases. Unmatched junction bases numbered 5, after V lost 6 bases and J lost 6 bases. The CDR3 has 13 residues. Germline V CDR1 and CDR2: SNHLY, FYNNEI. The whole variable domain, remainder taken from reference TRBV2 and TRBJ2-7, is EPEVTQTPSHQVTQMGQEVILRCVPISNHLYFYWYRQILGQKVEFLVSFYNNEISEKSEIFDDQFSVERPDGSNFTLKIRSTKLEDSAMYFCASSRQGAFEQYFGPGTRLTVT.

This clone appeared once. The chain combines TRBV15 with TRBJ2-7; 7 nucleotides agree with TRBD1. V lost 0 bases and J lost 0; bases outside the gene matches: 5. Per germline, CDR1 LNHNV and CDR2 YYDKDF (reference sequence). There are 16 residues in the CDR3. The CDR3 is CATSRDVAGGSYEQYF. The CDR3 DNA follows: TGTGCCACCAGCAGAGATGTCGCAGGGGGCTCCTACGAGCAGTACTTC. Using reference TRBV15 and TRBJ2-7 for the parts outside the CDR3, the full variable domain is DAMVIQNPRYQVTQFGKPVTLSCSQTLNHNVMYWYQQKSSQAPKLLFHYYDKDFNNEADTPDNFQSRRPNTSFCFLDIRSPGLGDTAMYLCATSRDVAGGSYEQYFGPGTRLTVT.

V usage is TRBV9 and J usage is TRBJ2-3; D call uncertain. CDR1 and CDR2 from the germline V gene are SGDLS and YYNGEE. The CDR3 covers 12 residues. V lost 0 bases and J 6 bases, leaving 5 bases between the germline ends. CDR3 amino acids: CASSVDGDTQYF. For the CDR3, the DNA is TGTGCCAGCAGCGTAGACGGGGATACGCAGTATTTT.

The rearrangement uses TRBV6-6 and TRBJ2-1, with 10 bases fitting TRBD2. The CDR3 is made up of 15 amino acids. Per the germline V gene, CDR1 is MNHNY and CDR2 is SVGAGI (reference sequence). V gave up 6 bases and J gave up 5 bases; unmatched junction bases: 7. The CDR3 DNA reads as TGTGCCAGCAGCCAAGCTAGCGGGAGCCACAATGAGCAGTTCTTC. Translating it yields CASSQASGSHNEQFF.

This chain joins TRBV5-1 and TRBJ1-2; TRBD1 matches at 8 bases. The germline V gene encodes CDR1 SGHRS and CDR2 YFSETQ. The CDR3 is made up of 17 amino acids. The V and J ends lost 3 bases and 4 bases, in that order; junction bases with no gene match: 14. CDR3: CASSSRGQGVGSYGYTF. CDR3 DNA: TGCGCCAGCAGCTCCCGCGGACAGGGCGTAGGAAGCTATGGCTACACCTTC.

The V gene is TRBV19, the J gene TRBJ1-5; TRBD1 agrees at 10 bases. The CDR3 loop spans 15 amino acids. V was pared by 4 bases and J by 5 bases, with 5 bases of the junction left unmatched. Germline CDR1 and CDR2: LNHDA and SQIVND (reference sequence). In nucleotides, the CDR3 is TGTGCCAGTAGTACGACAGGGGGCTGGGATCAGCCCCAGCATTTT. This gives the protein CASSTTGGWDQPQHF.

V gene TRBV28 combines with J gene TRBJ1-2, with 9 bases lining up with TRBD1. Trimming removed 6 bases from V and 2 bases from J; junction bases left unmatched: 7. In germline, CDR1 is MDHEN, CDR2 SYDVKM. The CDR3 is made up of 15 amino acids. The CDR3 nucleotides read TGTGCCAGCAGCGATGGACAGGGGAGAAACTATGGCTACACCTTC. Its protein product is CASSDGQGRNYGYTF.

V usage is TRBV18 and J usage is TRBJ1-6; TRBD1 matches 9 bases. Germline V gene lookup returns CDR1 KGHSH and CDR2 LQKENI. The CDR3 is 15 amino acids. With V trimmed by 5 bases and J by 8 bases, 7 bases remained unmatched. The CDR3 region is CASSAGQGVDSPLHF. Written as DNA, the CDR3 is TGTGCCAGCTCAGCGGGACAGGGTGTCGATTCACCCCTCCACTTT.

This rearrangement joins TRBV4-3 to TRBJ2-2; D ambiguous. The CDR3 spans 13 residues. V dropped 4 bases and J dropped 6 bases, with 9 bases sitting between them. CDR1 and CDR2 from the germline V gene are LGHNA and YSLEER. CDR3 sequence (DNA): TGCGCCAGCAGCCTAGTACGGGCCGGGGAGCTGTTTTTT. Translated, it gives CASSLVRAGELFF.

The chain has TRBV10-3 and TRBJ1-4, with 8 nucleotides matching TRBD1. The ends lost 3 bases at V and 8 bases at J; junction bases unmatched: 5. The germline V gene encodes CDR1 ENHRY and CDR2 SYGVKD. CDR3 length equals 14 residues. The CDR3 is CAISEGQGSEKLFF. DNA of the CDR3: TGTGCCATCAGTGAAGGACAGGGAAGCGAAAAACTGTTTTTT.

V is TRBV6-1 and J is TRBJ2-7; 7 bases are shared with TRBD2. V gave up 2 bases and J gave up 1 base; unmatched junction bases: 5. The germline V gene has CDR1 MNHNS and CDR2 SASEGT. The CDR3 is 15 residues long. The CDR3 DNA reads TGTGCCAGCAGTGAATTGGGGGGAGGGTCCTACGAGCAGTACTTC. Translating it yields CASSELGGGSYEQYF.

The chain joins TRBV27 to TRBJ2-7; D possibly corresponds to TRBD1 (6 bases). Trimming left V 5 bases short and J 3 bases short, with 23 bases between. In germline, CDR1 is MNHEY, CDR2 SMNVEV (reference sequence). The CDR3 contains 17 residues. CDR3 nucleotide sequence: TGTGCCAGCAGTCCGAAAAGCGACAGGACACGGTTCTACGAGCAGTACTTC. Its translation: CASSPKSDRTRFYEQYF.

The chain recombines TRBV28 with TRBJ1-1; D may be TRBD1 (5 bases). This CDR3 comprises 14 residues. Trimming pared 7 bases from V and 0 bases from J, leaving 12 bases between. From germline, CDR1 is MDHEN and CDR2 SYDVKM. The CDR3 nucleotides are TGTGCCAGCATCCCGGGGGGAATGAACACTGAAGCTTTCTTT. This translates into CASIPGGMNTEAFF.

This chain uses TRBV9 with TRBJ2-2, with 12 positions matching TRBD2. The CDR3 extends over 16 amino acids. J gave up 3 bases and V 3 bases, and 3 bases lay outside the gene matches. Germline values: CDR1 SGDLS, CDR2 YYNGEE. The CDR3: CASSGLAGEYTGELFF. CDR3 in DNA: TGTGCCAGCAGCGGACTAGCGGGGGAGTACACCGGGGAGCTGTTTTTT.

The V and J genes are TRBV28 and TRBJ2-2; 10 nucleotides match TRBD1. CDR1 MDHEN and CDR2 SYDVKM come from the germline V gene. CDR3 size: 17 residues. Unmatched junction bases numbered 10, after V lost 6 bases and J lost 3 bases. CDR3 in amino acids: CASRRDRGSKDTGELFF. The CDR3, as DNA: TGTGCCAGCAGGAGGGACAGGGGAAGTAAAGACACCGGGGAGCTGTTTTTT.

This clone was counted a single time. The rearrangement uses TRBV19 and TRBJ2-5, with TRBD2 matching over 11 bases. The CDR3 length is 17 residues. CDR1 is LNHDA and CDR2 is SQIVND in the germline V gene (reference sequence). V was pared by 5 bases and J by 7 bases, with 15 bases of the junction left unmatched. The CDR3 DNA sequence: TGTGCCAGTAGTCCAGCCGCTAGCGGGGGGCCCGGGGTGACCCAGTACTTC. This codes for CASSPAASGGPGVTQYF.